Many counts were recorded for the clone carrying this T cell receptor beta chain. Sample barcodes and UMIs were carried by the TCR alpha and TCR beta cDNA libraries that 5'RACE generated with constant-segment primers. TCRdb passed the 5' RACE reads through MiXCR, listing each CDR3 protein once. Among roughly 200,000 distinct CDR3 sequences listed, about 9.2% were seen once. Germline V gene sequence: CDR1 LGHNA, CDR2 YSLEER. Trimming cost V 4 bases and J 9 bases; bases outside gene matches: 12. The CDR3 runs 15 residues. The data belong to a study of T-cell memory formation after mild COVID-19. This receptor was taken from a man between 18 and 29 years old who had mild COVID-19 (a few samples of this study predate the infection). Cell type and time point are not known. The specimen was PBMCs or a T cell subset sorted from them (not recorded which). V is TRBV4-3 and J is TRBJ2-3; 8 nucleotides agree with TRBD2. The CDR3 sequence: CASSPLAGRPQTQYF. CDR3 in DNA: TGCGCCAGCAGCCCGCTAGCGGGCCGCCCCCAAACGCAGTATTTT.